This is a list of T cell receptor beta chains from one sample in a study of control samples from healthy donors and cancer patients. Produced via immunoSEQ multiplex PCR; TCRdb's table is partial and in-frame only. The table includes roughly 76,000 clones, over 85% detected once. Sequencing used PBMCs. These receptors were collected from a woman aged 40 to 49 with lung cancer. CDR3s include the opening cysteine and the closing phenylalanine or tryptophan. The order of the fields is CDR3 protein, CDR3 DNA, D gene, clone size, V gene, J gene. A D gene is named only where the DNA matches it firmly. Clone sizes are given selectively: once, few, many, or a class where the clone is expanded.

cdr3_aa: CASSQALQGAMETQYF
cdr3_nt: TGTGCCAGCAGCCAAGCCCTACAGGGGGCCATGGAGACCCAGTACTTC
d_call: TRBD1
clone_size: NA
v_call: TRBV4-2
j_call: TRBJ2-5

cdr3_aa: CASSLDWVQGDGYTF
cdr3_nt: TGTGCCAGCAGCTTAGATTGGGTACAGGGTGATGGCTACACCTTC
d_call: NA
clone_size: NA
v_call: TRBV11-2
j_call: TRBJ1-2

cdr3_aa: CASSLGGEETQYF
cdr3_nt: TGTGCCAGCAGCTTAGGAGGGGAAGAGACCCAGTACTTC
d_call: NA
clone_size: NA
v_call: TRBV11-1
j_call: TRBJ2-5

cdr3_aa: CASSFRTGPNTGELFF
cdr3_nt: TGTGCCAGCAGCTTCCGGACAGGACCGAACACCGGGGAGCTGTTTTTT
d_call: TRBD1
clone_size: NA
v_call: TRBV11-3
j_call: TRBJ2-2

cdr3_aa: CASSSTGGQSGNTIYF
cdr3_nt: TGCGCCAGCAGCTCAACCGGGGGACAATCTGGAAACACCATATATTTT
d_call: NA
clone_size: NA
v_call: TRBV5-1
j_call: TRBJ1-3

cdr3_aa: CASSGDNSPLHF
cdr3_nt: TGTGCCAGCAGCGGAGACAATTCACCCCTCCACTTT
d_call: NA
clone_size: NA
v_call: TRBV5-6
j_call: TRBJ1-6

cdr3_aa: CASSSWGEETQYF
cdr3_nt: TGTGCCAGCAGTAGCTGGGGCGAAGAGACCCAGTACTTC
d_call: NA
clone_size: NA
v_call: TRBV6-6
j_call: TRBJ2-5

cdr3_aa: CASSQEGRGHYGYTF
cdr3_nt: TGTGCCAGCAGCCAAGAAGGGAGGGGGCACTATGGCTACACCTTC
d_call: TRBD1
clone_size: once
v_call: TRBV3-1/TRBV3-2
j_call: TRBJ1-2

cdr3_aa: CATTQGSSYNEQFF
cdr3_nt: TGTGCCACCACTCAAGGAAGCTCCTACAATGAGCAGTTCTTC
d_call: NA
clone_size: NA
v_call: TRBV15
j_call: TRBJ2-1

cdr3_aa: CASTRDREIVETQYF
cdr3_nt: TGTGCCAGCACAAGGGACAGGGAGATTGTGGAGACCCAGTACTTC
d_call: TRBD1
clone_size: NA
v_call: TRBV5-6
j_call: TRBJ2-5

cdr3_aa: CASRRSAYNEQFF
cdr3_nt: TGTGCCAGCAGAAGGTCGGCTTACAATGAGCAGTTCTTC
d_call: NA
clone_size: NA
v_call: TRBV3-1/TRBV3-2
j_call: TRBJ2-1

cdr3_aa: CASSAVLELPLHF
cdr3_nt: TGTGCCAGCAGTGCCGTTTTGGAATTACCCCTCCACTTT
d_call: NA
clone_size: NA
v_call: TRBV28
j_call: TRBJ1-6

cdr3_aa: CASSQSTGDNSPLHF
cdr3_nt: TGTGCCAGCTCACAGTCTACAGGGGACAATTCACCCCTCCACTTT
d_call: TRBD1
clone_size: NA
v_call: TRBV18
j_call: TRBJ1-6

cdr3_aa: CASSQPTSPLTDTQYF
cdr3_nt: TGCGCCAGCAGCCAACCCACCTCACCCCTCACAGATACGCAGTATTTT
d_call: NA
clone_size: once
v_call: TRBV4-1
j_call: TRBJ2-3

cdr3_aa: CASSPGMGNGYTF
cdr3_nt: TGTGCCAGCAGCCCCGGGATGGGCAATGGCTACACCTTC
d_call: NA
clone_size: few
v_call: TRBV7-2
j_call: TRBJ1-2

cdr3_aa: CASSLAHGNTIYF
cdr3_nt: TGTGCCAGCAGTTTAGCTCACGGAAACACCATATATTTT
d_call: NA
clone_size: NA
v_call: TRBV28
j_call: TRBJ1-3

cdr3_aa: CAWSGQGIPRSHSGANVLTF
cdr3_nt: TGTGCCTGGAGCGGACAGGGTATCCCCCGGTCGCACTCTGGGGCCAACGTCCTGACTTTC
d_call: TRBD1
clone_size: NA
v_call: TRBV30
j_call: TRBJ2-6

cdr3_aa: CASSDPGTADSNQPQHF
cdr3_nt: TGTGCCAGCAGTGACCCCGGGACAGCCGATAGCAATCAGCCCCAGCATTTT
d_call: TRBD1
clone_size: NA
v_call: TRBV6-4
j_call: TRBJ1-5

cdr3_aa: CASSPRGGGPTQETQYF
cdr3_nt: TGTGCCAGCAGCCCTCGTGGGGGGGGCCCGACACAAGAGACCCAGTACTTC
d_call: NA
clone_size: NA
v_call: TRBV27
j_call: TRBJ2-5

cdr3_aa: CASSSHGTQRGYEQYF
cdr3_nt: TGCGCCAGCAGCTCCCATGGTACTCAACGAGGCTACGAGCAGTACTTC
d_call: NA
clone_size: NA
v_call: TRBV5-1
j_call: TRBJ2-7

cdr3_aa: CASSQVGTAAPEAFF
cdr3_nt: TGTGCCAGCAGCCAAGTTGGTACCGCTGCCCCTGAAGCTTTCTTT
d_call: NA
clone_size: NA
v_call: TRBV3-1/TRBV3-2
j_call: TRBJ1-1

cdr3_aa: CASSLPGDTEAFF
cdr3_nt: TGTGCCAGCAGCTTGCCTGGGGACACTGAAGCTTTCTTT
d_call: NA
clone_size: NA
v_call: TRBV5-4
j_call: TRBJ1-1

cdr3_aa: CASSQAGGPGELFF
cdr3_nt: TGCGCCAGCAGCCAAGCCGGGGGGCCCGGGGAGCTGTTTTTT
d_call: NA
clone_size: once
v_call: TRBV4-1
j_call: TRBJ2-2

cdr3_aa: CASSQEVGWSDEKLFF
cdr3_nt: TGTGCCAGCAGCCAAGAGGTAGGGTGGTCGGATGAAAAACTGTTTTTT
d_call: NA
clone_size: NA
v_call: TRBV3-1/TRBV3-2
j_call: TRBJ1-4

cdr3_aa: CASSSLLGQGIGEKLFF
cdr3_nt: TGTGCCAGCAGCTCGTTACTGGGACAGGGTATCGGTGAAAAACTGTTTTTT
d_call: TRBD1
clone_size: once
v_call: TRBV5-5
j_call: TRBJ1-4

cdr3_aa: CASSANRGPRNEQFF
cdr3_nt: TGTGCCAGCAGCGCTAACAGGGGTCCCCGTAATGAGCAGTTCTTC
d_call: TRBD1
clone_size: NA
v_call: TRBV11-3
j_call: TRBJ2-1

cdr3_aa: CASSSGANVLTF
cdr3_nt: TGTGCCAGCAGTTCGGGGGCCAACGTCCTGACTTTC
d_call: NA
clone_size: NA
v_call: TRBV27
j_call: TRBJ2-6

cdr3_aa: CASSRSGGSYNEQFF
cdr3_nt: TGTGCCAGCAGTCGAAGCGGGGGCTCCTACAATGAGCAGTTCTTC
d_call: TRBD2
clone_size: NA
v_call: TRBV2
j_call: TRBJ2-1

cdr3_aa: CASSDWKGNKYNEQFF
cdr3_nt: TGTGCCAGCAGTGATTGGAAGGGGAATAAGTACAATGAGCAGTTCTTC
d_call: NA
clone_size: NA
v_call: TRBV6-4
j_call: TRBJ2-1

cdr3_aa: CASSQGSHETQYF
cdr3_nt: TGTGCCAGTAGTCAGGGGTCCCACGAGACCCAGTACTTC
d_call: NA
clone_size: NA
v_call: TRBV19
j_call: TRBJ2-5

cdr3_aa: CASSLGGPQGTEAFF
cdr3_nt: TGCGCCAGCAGCTTGGGGGGCCCCCAAGGCACTGAAGCTTTCTTT
d_call: NA
clone_size: NA
v_call: TRBV5-1
j_call: TRBJ1-1

cdr3_aa: CASSIGLTLQETQYF
cdr3_nt: TGTGCCAGTAGTATCGGTCTGACTCTACAAGAGACCCAGTACTTC
d_call: NA
clone_size: NA
v_call: TRBV19
j_call: TRBJ2-5